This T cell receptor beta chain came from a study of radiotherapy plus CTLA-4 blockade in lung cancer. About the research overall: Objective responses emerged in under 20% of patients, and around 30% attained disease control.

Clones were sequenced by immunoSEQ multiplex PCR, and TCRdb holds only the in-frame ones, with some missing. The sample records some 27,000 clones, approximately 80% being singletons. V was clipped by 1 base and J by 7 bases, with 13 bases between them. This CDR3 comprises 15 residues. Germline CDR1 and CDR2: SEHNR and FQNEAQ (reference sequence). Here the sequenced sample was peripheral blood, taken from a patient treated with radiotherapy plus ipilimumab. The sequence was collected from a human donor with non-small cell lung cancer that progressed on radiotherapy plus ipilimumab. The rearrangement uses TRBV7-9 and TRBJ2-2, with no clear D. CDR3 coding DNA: TGTGCCAGCAGCTTAGGATCGATGTTTGGCGGGGAGCTGTTTTTT. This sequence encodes CASSLGSMFGGELFF.